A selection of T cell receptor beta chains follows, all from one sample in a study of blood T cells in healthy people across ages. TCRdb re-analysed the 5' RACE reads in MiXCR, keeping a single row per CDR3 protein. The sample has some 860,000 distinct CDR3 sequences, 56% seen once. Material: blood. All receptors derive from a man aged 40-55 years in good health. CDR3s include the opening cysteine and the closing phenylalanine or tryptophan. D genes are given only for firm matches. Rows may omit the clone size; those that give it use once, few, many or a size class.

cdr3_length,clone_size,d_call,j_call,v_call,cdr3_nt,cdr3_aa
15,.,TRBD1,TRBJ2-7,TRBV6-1,TGTGCCAGCAGTGAAAAAAGGACAGGGTTTGGCGAGCAGTACTTC,CASSEKRTGFGEQYF
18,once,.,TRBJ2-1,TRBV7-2,TGTGCCAGCAGTCGAACCGCCAGGGGAGCGCGGGGATACAATGAGCAGTTCTTC,CASSRTARGARGYNEQFF
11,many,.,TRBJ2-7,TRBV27,TGTGCCAGCAGGGGACACTACGAGCAGTACTTC,CASRGHYEQYF
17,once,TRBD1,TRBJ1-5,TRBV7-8,TGTGCCAGCAGCTTACAACAGGGGTTGTTGGGCAATCAGCCCCAGCATTTT,CASSLQQGLLGNQPQHF
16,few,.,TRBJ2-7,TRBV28,TGTGCCAGCAGTTCCGCGATGTTGAGAAAATCGTACGAGCAGTACTTC,CASSSAMLRKSYEQYF
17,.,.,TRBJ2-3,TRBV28,TGTGCCAGCAGTTTTCCCCAAAGACACGGCGGCACAGATACGCAGTATTTT,CASSFPQRHGGTDTQYF
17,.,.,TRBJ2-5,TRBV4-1,TGCGCCAGCACCATACGTTTCAGACTAGAGTCCCTAAATGAGCAGTACTTC,CASTIRFRLESLNEQYF
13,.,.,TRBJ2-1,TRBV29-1,TGCAGCGTTTTCAGCTCAGGTGGAAATGAGCAGTTCTTC,CSVFSSGGNEQFF
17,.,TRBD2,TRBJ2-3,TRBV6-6,TGTGCCAGCAACCCGGGACTAGCGTCAACTAGCACAGATACGCAGTATTTT,CASNPGLASTSTDTQYF
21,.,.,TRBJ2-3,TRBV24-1,TGTGCCACCAGTGATGCGGGGAAGGGCGGCCCGGGTAGCCCCTTCACAGATACGCAGTATTTT,CATSDAGKGGPGSPFTDTQYF
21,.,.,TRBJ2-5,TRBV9,TGTGCCAGCAGCGTAAGCCCCCGGGACATGAACAGTACCGGGAGTCGGCGGGAGCAGTACTTC,CASSVSPRDMNSTGSRREQYF
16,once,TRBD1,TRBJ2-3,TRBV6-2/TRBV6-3,TGTGCCAGCAGGGCGCTGGGACAGGGGAGCACAGATACGCAGTATTTT,CASRALGQGSTDTQYF
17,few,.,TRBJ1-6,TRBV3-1,TGTGCCAGCAGCCGGAGAATAGGGCTCCTAGACGAGTCACCCCTCCACTTT,CASSRRIGLLDESPLHF
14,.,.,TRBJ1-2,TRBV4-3,TGCGCCAGCAGCCAAGATGCCGCCGGGTGGGGCTACACCTTC,CASSQDAAGWGYTF
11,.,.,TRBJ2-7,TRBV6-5,TGTGCCAGCAGGGCCGCAGAGACCCGGTACTTC,CASRAAETRYF
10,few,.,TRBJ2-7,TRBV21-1,TGTGCCACCGGAACCTACGAGCAGTACTTC,CATGTYEQYF
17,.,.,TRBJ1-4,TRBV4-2,TGTGCCAGCAGCCAAGATAAAGGGGGACATAGGAATGAAAAACTGTTTTTT,CASSQDKGGHRNEKLFF
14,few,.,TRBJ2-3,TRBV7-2,TGTGCCAGCAGTCCCTTTCGGAACACAGATACGCAGTATTTT,CASSPFRNTDTQYF
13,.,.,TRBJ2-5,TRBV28,TGTGCCAGCAGAGCGACAGGGCGGGATGAGCAGTACTTC,CASRATGRDEQYF
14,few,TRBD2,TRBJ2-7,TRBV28,TGTGCCAGCAGTTCTCTAGCGGGACCGTACGAGCAGTACTTC,CASSSLAGPYEQYF
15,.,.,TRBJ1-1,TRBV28,TGTGCCAGCAGTTGGATCCAGTGGGGGGACACTGAAGCTTTCTTT,CASSWIQWGDTEAFF
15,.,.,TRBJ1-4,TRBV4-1,TGCGCCAGCAGCCAAGAGTGGGAGGGTTTTGAAAAACTGTTTTTT,CASSQEWEGFEKLFF
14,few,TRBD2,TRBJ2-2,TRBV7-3,TGTGCCAGCAGCGCCCTCGCGGGGGCCGGGGAGCTGTTTTTT,CASSALAGAGELFF
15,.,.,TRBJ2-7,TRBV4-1,TGCGCCAGCGGCGATGGTAGTAGTCGGTACTACGAGCAGTACTTC,CASGDGSSRYYEQYF
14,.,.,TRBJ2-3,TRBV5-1,TGCGCCAGCAGCTTAGACCATTTCACAGATACGCAGTATTTT,CASSLDHFTDTQYF